Below, 20 T cell receptor beta chains from the same sample are listed, as sequenced in a study of blood T cell repertoires in COVID-19. Some clones are missing from TCRdb's copy, which holds only in-frame ones; the method was immunoSEQ multiplex PCR. The sample has 110,000 to 150,000 clones, about 80% seen once. Sequencing used PBMCs or T cells enriched from blood (not recorded which). These receptors were collected from a man aged 50 to 60 who had recovered from COVID-19.

In DNA form, the CDR3 reads TGTGCCAGCAGCGTCACCGGGACACTTGATTCCTACGAGCAGTACTTC. It specifies CASSVTGTLDSYEQYF. The rearrangement links TRBV9 to TRBJ2-7; possibly TRBD1 for D (6 bases). Looked up from germline, CDR1 is SGDLS and CDR2 is YYNGEE. The V end was cut by 2 bases, the J end by 1 base, with 16 bases between. The CDR3 is made up of 16 amino acids. Supplemented by reference TRBV9 and TRBJ2-7, the full variable domain reads DSGVTQTPKHLITATGQRVTLRCSPRSGDLSVYWYQQSLDQGLQFLIQYYNGEERAKGNILERFSAQQFPDLHSELNLSSLELGDSALYFCASSVTGTLDSYEQYFGPGTRLTVT.

This sequence joins TRBV19 and TRBJ2-7, with D unresolved. This CDR3 contains 15 residues. The ends were cut back, 2 bases at V and 6 bases at J, with 17 bases in the middle. The germline CDR1 and CDR2 sequences are LNHDA and SQIVND (reference sequence). The CDR3 loop reads CASSISGGWLAEQYF. The CDR3 nucleotides read TGTGCCAGTAGTATAAGTGGCGGATGGCTCGCCGAGCAGTACTTC.

The chain recombines TRBV10-2 with TRBJ1-2; 8 positions agree with TRBD1. The germline V gene has CDR1 WSHSY and CDR2 SAAADI. The CDR3 totals 14 residues. The junction had 6 bases not matched to a gene; V was cut back by 3 bases and J by 6 bases. CDR3 region: CASSDPGTGNGYTF. The CDR3 nucleotides are TGCGCCAGCAGTGACCCCGGGACAGGCAATGGCTACACCTTC.

This clone was detected a few times. The chain is built from TRBV28 and TRBJ2-5; D possibly corresponds to TRBD2 (7 bases). This CDR3 has 15 amino acids. The germline gives CDR1 MDHEN, CDR2 SYDVKM. Trimming pared 2 bases from V and 10 bases from J, leaving 20 bases between. The CDR3 DNA reads as TGTGCCAGCAGTTTACGGGGGGCGGCCTCTGTAGGCCAGTACTTC. Residues: CASSLRGAASVGQYF.

V gene TRBV20-1 combines with J gene TRBJ1-2; 10 bases are a match to TRBD1. CDR1 DFQATT and CDR2 SNEGSKA come from the germline V gene (reference sequence). The CDR3 sequence is 14 residues long. With 3 bases clipped from V and 8 bases from J, the junction kept 9 bases outside the gene matches. The CDR3 nucleotides are TGCAGTGCTAGTGCCCCCGGGACAGGGGACGGCTACACCTTC. Protein product: CSASAPGTGDGYTF.

The genes are TRBV11-2 and TRBJ1-5, with no clear D. CDR3 length: 13 amino acids. V was clipped by 3 bases and J by 1 base, with 4 bases between them. Germline V gene data show CDR1 as SGHAT and CDR2 as FQNNGV. CDR3 DNA: TGTGCCAGCAGCTTGAGGAGCAATCAGCCCCAGCATTTT. Encoded protein: CASSLRSNQPQHF.

J is TRBJ1-1 and V is TRBV27, with D possibly TRBD1 on 6 matching bases. Per the germline V gene, CDR1 is MNHEY and CDR2 is SMNVEV (reference sequence). Trimming took off 6 bases at V and 1 base at J, with 15 bases between the two ends. The CDR3 consists of 15 residues. The CDR3 DNA sequence: TGTGCCAGCAGGGCTGGGGGCGCCCGGAACACTGAAGCTTTCTTT. It yields the protein CASRAGGARNTEAFF.

The chain couples TRBV7-2 to TRBJ2-7, with a possible D match to TRBD2 (6 bases). Trimming cost V 4 bases and J 5 bases, with 15 bases left between them. The CDR3 runs 14 residues. CDR1 is SGHTA, CDR2 FQGNSA, per germline. This CDR3 is CASSSGLLVHEQYF. The CDR3 region has the DNA TGTGCCAGCAGCTCGGGACTCCTTGTCCACGAGCAGTACTTC.

The chain joins TRBV18 to TRBJ2-4; perhaps TRBD2 as D (5 bases). Germline V gene sequence: CDR1 KGHSH, CDR2 LQKENI. V lost 5 bases and J lost 0, with 11 bases in between. The CDR3 spans 15 residues. DNA for the CDR3: TGTGCCAGCTCAGGGCAGGACTTAGCCAAAAACATTCAGTACTTC. This gives the protein CASSGQDLAKNIQYF.

The genes are TRBV4-1 and TRBJ2-3, with TRBD2 matching 12 bases. V dropped 4 bases and J dropped 2; count of bases not matched to a gene: 1. CDR3 length equals 15 residues. Per germline, CDR1 MGHRA and CDR2 YSYEKL. In DNA, the CDR3 is TGCGCCAGCAGCCGACTAGCGGGGGCCACAGATACGCAGTATTTT. Protein product: CASSRLAGATDTQYF.

V gene TRBV4-1 combines with J gene TRBJ1-1; tentatively, D is TRBD1 (6 bases). Germline CDR1 and CDR2: MGHRA and YSYEKL. This CDR3 is 16 amino acids long. V was pared by 0 bases and J by 2 bases, with 13 bases between. In DNA form, the CDR3 reads TGCGCCAGCAGCCAAGAAGGGACAAGAGTTAACACTGAAGCTTTCTTT. It is translated as CASSQEGTRVNTEAFF.

CDR3 DNA: TGTGCCAGCAGCCAAGTCCGAGATTCACCCCTCCACTTT. It yields the protein CASSQVRDSPLHF. The genes are TRBV14 and TRBJ1-6, with D uncertain. Germline CDR1 and CDR2: SGHDN and FVKESK. V lost 1 base, J lost 8 bases, and 6 bases lay in between. The CDR3 has 13 amino acids.

This clone was counted between two and nine times. The V gene is TRBV27, the J gene TRBJ2-1; TRBD2 matches at 7 bases. Germline CDR1 MNHEY, CDR2 SMNVEV (reference sequence). Trimming cost V 10 bases and J 2 bases; bases outside gene matches: 8. The CDR3 loop spans 14 amino acids. For the CDR3, the DNA is TGTGCCATCGCGGGGGATGGAACCTACAATGAGCAGTTCTTC. Amino acid sequence: CAIAGDGTYNEQFF.

This clone was found a few times. The chain has TRBV5-1 and TRBJ1-5; 11 bases agree with TRBD1. From germline, CDR1 is SGHRS and CDR2 YFSETQ. The V and J ends lost 5 bases and 6 bases, in that order; junction bases with no gene match: 4. The CDR3 is 14 residues long. The CDR3 region is CASSTGTGGQPQHF. The CDR3 nucleotides are TGCGCCAGCAGTACCGGGACAGGGGGTCAGCCCCAGCATTTT.

The chain couples TRBV30 to TRBJ1-5, with 8 bases identical to TRBD1. This CDR3 contains 15 residues. Germline CDR1 GTSNPN, CDR2 SVGIG (reference sequence). V was pared by 7 bases and J by 1 base, with 9 bases of the junction left unmatched. The CDR3 DNA sequence: TGTGCCTTTGGACAGGGAACGACGAGCAATCAGCCCCAGCATTTT. It translates to CAFGQGTTSNQPQHF.

V usage is TRBV12-3 or TRBV12-4 and J usage is TRBJ1-2; possibly TRBD1 for D (5 bases). Deletions cut 7 bases from V and 3 bases from J, with 12 bases between. CDR3 length equals 13 residues. The CDR3 loop is CASTPTVDYGYTF. The DNA of the CDR3 is TGTGCCAGCACCCCGACAGTGGACTATGGCTACACCTTC.

The V gene is TRBV5-4, the J gene TRBJ1-4, with 7 bases lining up with TRBD1. The CDR3 runs 14 residues. The germline gives CDR1 SGHNT, CDR2 YYREEE (reference sequence). The J segment lost 8 bases and the V segment lost 4 bases, leaving 8 bases of the junction unmatched. CDR3 coding DNA: TGTGCCAGCAGCCCAACAGGGGCACGGGAAAAACTGTTTTTT. Amino acid sequence: CASSPTGAREKLFF.

V and J are TRBV7-2 and TRBJ1-2, with D possibly TRBD1 on 6 matching bases. Germline V gives CDR1 SGHTA, CDR2 FQGNSA. Trimming removed 3 bases from V and 13 bases from J, with 24 bases in between. The CDR3 sequence is 15 residues long. For the CDR3, the DNA is TGTGCCAGCAGCTTCGCCAGGACAGTTAGTCTGTTCACCACCTTC. Protein: CASSFARTVSLFTTF.

The chain links TRBV15 to TRBJ2-3, with 9 bases matching TRBD2. V shed 2 bases and J 0 bases; nucleotides not matched to a gene: 3. Germline values: CDR1 LNHNV, CDR2 YYDKDF (reference sequence). CDR3 length: 16 amino acids. CDR3 region: CATSRSRGGSTDTQYF. In nucleotides, the CDR3 is TGTGCCACCAGCAGATCGCGGGGGGGCAGCACAGATACGCAGTATTTT.

V gene TRBV19 combines with J gene TRBJ2-7; 8 nucleotides agree with TRBD2. In germline, CDR1 is LNHDA, CDR2 SQIVND (reference sequence). Losses at the gene ends were 3 bases for V and 7 bases for J; bases not matched to a gene: 8. The CDR3 spans 14 residues. CDR3 in DNA: TGTGCCAGTAGTATGGGACTAGTGGCTCGGGAGCAGTACTTC. It is translated as CASSMGLVAREQYF. Drawing the rest from reference TRBV19 and TRBJ2-7, the complete variable domain is DGGITQSPKYLFRKEGQNVTLSCEQNLNHDAMYWYRQDPGQGLRLIYYSQIVNDFQKGDIAEGYSVSREKKESFPLTVTSAQKNPTAFYLCASSMGLVAREQYFGPGTRLTVT.